Presented here are 22 T cell receptor beta chains from one specimen sequenced in a study of cytomegalovirus exposure and HLA in healthy donors. 60 Vbeta and 13 Jbeta primers were used in PCR. Here immunoSEQ multiplex PCR was the method, and the copy in TCRdb shows in-frame clones only, minus some. This listing includes 150,000 or so clones. Sequencing was performed on PBMCs. The source of these receptors is a woman aged 45-65 years in good health and CMV-seronegative.

V gene TRBV5-6 combines with J gene TRBJ1-6; D ambiguous. The CDR3 contains 13 residues. The V end was cut by 0 bases, the J end by 13 bases, with 11 bases between. Germline values: CDR1 SGHDT, CDR2 YYEEEE. The chain's CDR3 is CASSLDKSRPLHF. The CDR3 DNA follows: TGTGCCAGCAGCTTGGATAAATCCCGGCCCCTCCACTTT. Full variable domain (outside the CDR3, taken from reference TRBV5-6 and TRBJ1-6): DAGVTQSPTHLIKTRGQQVTLRCSPKSGHDTVSWYQQALGQGPQFIFQYYEEEERQRGNFPDRFSGHQFPNYSSELNVNALLLGDSALYLCASSLDKSRPLHFGNGTRLTVT.

V gene TRBV6-5 combines with J gene TRBJ2-3, with D possibly TRBD2 on 6 matching bases. The CDR3 runs to 13 residues. Germline CDR1 reads MNHEY; CDR2 reads SVGAGI. V was clipped by 5 bases and J by 5 bases, with 11 bases between them. CDR3: CASSAGRLDTQYF. The CDR3 bases are TGTGCCAGCAGTGCAGGGAGGTTAGATACGCAGTATTTT.

The chain carries TRBV10-3 and TRBJ2-6; 8 bases line up with TRBD1. This CDR3 is built from 17 residues. Germline V gives CDR1 ENHRY, CDR2 SYGVKD. With V trimmed by 6 bases and J by 0 bases, 7 bases remained unmatched. The CDR3 DNA is TGTGCCATCAGCACAGGGGGTCCAAGCTCTGGGGCCAACGTCCTGACTTTC. It yields the protein CAISTGGPSSGANVLTF.

The genes are TRBV19 and TRBJ1-5; D is uncertain. CDR1 is LNHDA, CDR2 SQIVND, per germline (reference sequence). This CDR3 contains 16 residues. V dropped 3 bases and J dropped 0 bases, with 12 bases sitting between them. In DNA, the CDR3 is TGTGCCAGTAGTATCCCGGAGGGCTATAGCAATCAGCCCCAGCATTTT. It is translated as CASSIPEGYSNQPQHF.

CDR3 nucleotide sequence: TGTGCCTGGAGTCAGACCAGGGGTGAAAAACTGTTTTTT. It is translated as CAWSQTRGEKLFF. The chain carries TRBV30 and TRBJ1-4, with D possibly being TRBD1 (6 bases). Germline CDR1 reads GTSNPN; CDR2 reads SVGIG (reference sequence). The CDR3 covers 13 residues. V gave up 2 bases and J gave up 7 bases, with 11 bases separating them.

Concerning this clone itself: A read error may produce the germline difference seen at one junction end. This chain uses TRBV14 with TRBJ1-2, with 10 bases matching TRBD1. This CDR3 comprises 12 residues. Germline V gives CDR1 SGHDN, CDR2 FVKESK. CDR3 nucleotide sequence: TGTGCCAGCAGCAATACCGGGACAGGGGTATCCTTC. Amino acid sequence: CASSNTGTGVSF.

The chain joins TRBV7-2 to TRBJ2-3; D gene ambiguous. The CDR3 is 14 amino acids. The V end lost 0 bases, the J end lost 0 bases, and 4 bases lay between the germline ends. Germline V gene lookup returns CDR1 SGHTA and CDR2 FQGNSA. The CDR3 nucleotides are TGTGCCAGCAGCTTAGCACGGAGCACAGATACGCAGTATTTT. Its translation is CASSLARSTDTQYF.

The chain links TRBV29-1 to TRBJ1-1; 10 bases are shared with TRBD1. The germline V gene encodes CDR1 SQVTM and CDR2 ANQGSEA. The CDR3 sequence is 16 residues long. J gave up 1 base and V 5 bases, and 10 bases lay outside the gene matches. CDR3 sequence (DNA): TGCAGCGTTCCCGGGACAGGGGTGCTGGGGAACACTGAAGCTTTCTTT. Amino acid sequence: CSVPGTGVLGNTEAFF.

V gene TRBV27 combines with J gene TRBJ2-7; no clear D. The V gene lost 4 bases and the J gene lost 3 bases, with 4 bases spanning the gap. Germline-derived CDR1 and CDR2 are MNHEY and SMNVEV (reference sequence). The CDR3 is 11 residues long. CDR3 amino acids: CASSSRYEQYF. CDR3 in DNA: TGTGCCAGCAGTTCCCGCTACGAGCAGTACTTC.

The J gene is TRBJ2-2, the V gene TRBV11-3; D is unclear. In germline, CDR1 is SGHNT, CDR2 YENEEA. Trimming left V 2 bases short and J 3 bases short, with 7 bases between. The CDR3 totals 14 residues. In DNA form, the CDR3 reads TGTGCCAGCAGCTTAAATCGGGACACCGGGGAGCTGTTTTTT. It encodes CASSLNRDTGELFF.

The chain has TRBV6-6 and TRBJ1-1; a weak D match, TRBD1 (5 bases). The CDR3 covers 14 residues. The V and J ends lost 5 bases and 0 bases respectively, with 10 bases between them. Germline-derived CDR1 and CDR2 are MNHNY and SVGAGI (reference sequence). CDR3: CASSRRGMNTEAFF. The CDR3 bases are TGTGCCAGCAGTCGCCGGGGGATGAACACTGAAGCTTTCTTT.

This chain links TRBV4-1 with TRBJ1-6; 7 positions agree with TRBD1. The CDR3 has 15 amino acids. With V trimmed by 3 bases and J by 8 bases, 7 bases remained unmatched. The V gene's germline CDR1 is MGHRA and CDR2 YSYEKL. CDR3 amino acids: CASSHTTGTYSPLHF. The CDR3 coding sequence is TGCGCCAGCAGCCACACGACAGGGACTTATTCACCCCTCCACTTT.

The chain couples TRBV7-2 to TRBJ1-2; D is possibly TRBD1 (6 bases). Germline CDR1 SGHTA, CDR2 FQGNSA. The germline V and J ends were trimmed by 2 bases and 5 bases, with 9 bases remaining between them. The CDR3 length is 13 residues. The CDR3 bases are TGTGCCAGCAGCTTACGACAGGAATATGGCTACACCTTC. Its translation: CASSLRQEYGYTF.

The chain recombines TRBV9 with TRBJ2-1; no firm D call. The germline V gene encodes CDR1 SGDLS and CDR2 YYNGEE. CDR3 length: 15 amino acids. The V end lost 4 bases, the J end lost 1 base, and 12 bases lay between the germline ends. The CDR3 is CASSFGALSYNEQFF. Here the CDR3 DNA reads TGTGCCAGCAGCTTCGGAGCCCTATCCTACAATGAGCAGTTCTTC.

The chain couples TRBV19 to TRBJ2-5, with D perhaps matching TRBD2 (6 bases). CDR3 length: 13 residues. V lost 5 bases and J lost 4, with 11 bases in between. Germline lookup yields CDR1 LNHDA and CDR2 SQIVND (reference sequence). The CDR3 is CASSPDGGETQYF. The DNA for the CDR3 is TGTGCCAGTAGTCCCGACGGGGGAGAGACCCAGTACTTC. The full variable domain, rest sourced from reference TRBV19 and TRBJ2-5, is DGGITQSPKYLFRKEGQNVTLSCEQNLNHDAMYWYRQDPGQGLRLIYYSQIVNDFQKGDIAEGYSVSREKKESFPLTVTSAQKNPTAFYLCASSPDGGETQYFGPGTRLLVL.

V gene TRBV11-2 combines with J gene TRBJ2-7, with 8 bases fitting TRBD1. Losses at the gene ends were 4 bases for V and 4 bases for J; bases not matched to a gene: 9. Germline V CDR1 and CDR2: SGHAT, FQNNGV. The CDR3 covers 15 residues. The CDR3 coding sequence is TGTGCCAGCAGCTCCGCAGGGGGCCTGTGGTACGAGCAGTACTTC. This sequence encodes CASSSAGGLWYEQYF. Filled out from reference TRBV11-2 and TRBJ2-7, the complete variable domain reads EAGVAQSPRYKIIEKRQSVAFWCNPISGHATLYWYQQILGQGPKLLIQFQNNGVVDDSQLPKDRFSAERLKGVDSTLKIQPAKLEDSAVYLCASSSAGGLWYEQYFGPGTRLTVT.

As regards this clone: The junction departs from germline at one end; a sequencing error may be responsible. The chain joins TRBV5-1 to TRBJ2-5, with TRBD2 as a possible D gene (6 bases). CDR3 length equals 14 residues. The germline CDR1 and CDR2 sequences are SGHRS and YFSETQ. Here the CDR3 DNA reads TGCGCCAGCAGCTTGTCGGGGGACCAAGACACCCAGTACTTC. It yields the protein CASSLSGDQDTQYF.

The chain employs TRBV19 and TRBJ1-2, with 8 bases matching TRBD1. With V trimmed by 0 bases and J by 4 bases, 10 bases remained unmatched. Germline V gene lookup returns CDR1 LNHDA and CDR2 SQIVND (reference sequence). The CDR3 totals 17 residues. In nucleotides, the CDR3 is TGTGCCAGTAGTATAGAAAAGGACAGGGATCGCGGCTATGGCTACACCTTC. Translation gives CASSIEKDRDRGYGYTF.

The chain is built from TRBV6-5 and TRBJ1-5, with D maybe TRBD1 (6 bases). This CDR3 has 15 amino acids. Between the trimmed V and J ends, which lost 0 bases and 3 bases, there was a span of 9 bases. The germline gives CDR1 MNHEY, CDR2 SVGAGI. The CDR3 is CASSYSQGTNQPQHF. DNA for the CDR3: TGTGCCAGCAGTTACTCGCAGGGGACCAATCAGCCCCAGCATTTT.

The chain uses TRBV5-8 and TRBJ2-7; TRBD1 might be the D (6 bases). V was clipped by 0 bases and J by 5 bases, with 12 bases between them. The length of the CDR3 is 14 residues. Germline lookup yields CDR1 SGHTS and CDR2 YDEGEE. Written as DNA, the CDR3 is TGTGCCAGCAGCTTGGGCAGGGGAAGGAACGAGCAGTACTTC. Translation gives CASSLGRGRNEQYF.

The CDR3 sequence: CAWMRVGEKLFF. The CDR3 nucleotides read TGTGCCTGGATGAGGGTAGGCGAAAAACTGTTTTTT. The rearrangement links TRBV30 to TRBJ1-4, with D unresolved. There are 12 residues in the CDR3. The germline V gene encodes CDR1 GTSNPN and CDR2 SVGIG (reference sequence). V shed 4 bases and J shed 8 bases, with 11 bases lying between them. The complete variable domain, with remaining parts taken from reference TRBV30 and TRBJ1-4, reads SQTIHQWPATLVQPVGSPLSLECTVEGTSNPNLYWYRQAAGRGLQLLFYSVGIGQISSEVPQNLSASRPQDRQFILSSKKLLLSDSGFYLCAWMRVGEKLFFGSGTQLSVL.

This chain uses TRBV19 with TRBJ1-2; weak D call: TRBD1 (6 bases). CDR3 length: 13 residues. Germline values: CDR1 LNHDA, CDR2 SQIVND (reference sequence). V dropped 7 bases and J dropped 6 bases, with 15 bases sitting between them. This CDR3 reads CASNAARGDGYTF. The DNA of the CDR3 is TGTGCCAGTAACGCCGCCAGGGGAGATGGCTACACCTTC.